This T cell receptor beta chain was recovered during a study of cytomegalovirus exposure and HLA in healthy donors. Repertoires were generated with immunoSEQ multiplex PCR, while TCRdb's copy carries only in-frame clones and drops some. The sample gives 170,000 or so clones, about 80% of which show up once; around 2.8% is in the top ten. Germline loops: CDR1 SGHRS, CDR2 YFSETQ. The length of the CDR3 is 13 residues. V was shortened by 5 bases and J by 2 bases, with 8 bases between the two germline ends. These donors were members of the roughly 120-subject validation cohort, a group separate from the roughly 670-subject first cohort. Study-wide points: In vitro confirmation showed three CMV-associated chains to be CMV antigen specific. Cytomegalovirus status was reportedly diagnosed by the classifier with high specificity and sensitivity. A later analysis found first-cohort TCR clusters tended to co-occur in the 95 to 150 validation repertoires.

Concerning this clone: Its antigen remains unknown.

The genes are TRBV5-1 and TRBJ2-1; weak D call: TRBD1 (5 bases). Sequencing was done on a sample of PBMCs. This receptor was identified in a young woman in good health and CMV-seropositive. The CDR3 DNA follows: TGCGCCAGCAGAGCAGGGACCTACAATGAGCAGTTCTTC. Translated: CASRAGTYNEQFF. Variable domain in full (rest from reference TRBV5-1 and TRBJ2-1): KAGVTQTPRYLIKTRGQQVTLSCSPISGHRSVSWYQQTPGQGLQFLFEYFSETQRNKGNFPGRFSGRQFSNSRSEMNVSTLELGDSALYLCASRAGTYNEQFFGPGTRLTVL.